The 23 T cell receptor beta chains given below trace back to one sample, sequenced in a study of blood T cell repertoires in COVID-19 (dated by TCRdb to 2020 to 2021). The method was the immunoSEQ multiplex PCR assay. Drawn from immuneACCESS, this table holds only the in-frame rearrangements with V and J called that TCRdb kept. Clones are partly lost; checked studies trace under half to an unresolved V gene and leave the rest unexplained. This sample lists about 110,000 clones; less than 85% were detected once. The leading ten clones occupy more than 0.75% of the sample. Sequenced: peripheral blood. Receptor source: a human donor with acute or convalescent COVID-19. The donor label of this sample is uncertain.

The chain carries TRBV2 and TRBJ1-4, with no clear D. The V end lost 1 base, the J end lost 0 bases, and 9 bases lay between the germline ends. Per the germline V gene, CDR1 is SNHLY and CDR2 is FYNNEI. CDR3 length equals 16 residues. CDR3 residues: CASSEGHLATNEKLFF. CDR3 DNA: TGTGCCAGCAGTGAAGGACACCTTGCAACTAATGAAAAACTGTTTTTT. Filled out from reference TRBV2 and TRBJ1-4, the complete variable domain reads EPEVTQTPSHQVTQMGQEVILRCVPISNHLYFYWYRQILGQKVEFLVSFYNNEISEKSEIFDDQFSVERPDGSNFTLKIRSTKLEDSAMYFCASSEGHLATNEKLFFGSGTQLSVL.

There are a few counts of this clone. The chain recombines TRBV24-1 with TRBJ2-3; 9 bases align to TRBD1. Germline V lookup: CDR1 KGHDR, CDR2 SFDVKD. The ends lost 3 bases at V and 7 bases at J; junction bases unmatched: 4. The CDR3 is 14 amino acids. The CDR3 is CATSDTGGVNTQYF. The CDR3 DNA follows: TGTGCCACCAGTGATACAGGGGGCGTGAATACGCAGTATTTT.

The V gene is TRBV20-1, the J gene TRBJ2-5; tentative D call: TRBD2 (6 bases). This CDR3 has 14 residues. V dropped 6 bases and J dropped 2 bases, with 16 bases sitting between them. From germline, CDR1 is DFQATT and CDR2 SNEGSKA (reference sequence). Here the CDR3 DNA reads TGCAGTGCCAGTTGGCGGGGAATACAAGAGACCCAGTACTTC. Residues: CSASWRGIQETQYF.

The gene calls are TRBV9 and TRBJ1-4; D call uncertain. Trimming stripped 5 bases from V and 7 bases from J, with 12 bases between. The CDR3 totals 13 residues. Germline CDR1 reads SGDLS; CDR2 reads YYNGEE. For the CDR3, the DNA is TGTGCCAGCAGTGGTCAGGCGGGTGAAAAACTGTTTTTT. Translating gives CASSGQAGEKLFF.

Sample share makes this clone medium-sized. The J gene is TRBJ2-3, the V gene TRBV7-9, with 13 nucleotides matching TRBD2. CDR3 length equals 17 residues. CDR1 is SEHNR, CDR2 FQNEAQ, per germline (reference sequence). V trimming: 2 bases; J trimming: 4 bases; junction bases outside the gene matches: 6. Here the CDR3 reads CASSLTSGGAGADTQYF. The CDR3 DNA follows: TGTGCCAGCAGCTTAACTAGCGGGGGGGCTGGCGCAGATACGCAGTATTTT.

V is TRBV28 and J is TRBJ2-1; TRBD1 matches 9 bases. The germline V gene encodes CDR1 MDHEN and CDR2 SYDVKM. V lost 1 base, J lost 0 bases, and 7 bases stayed unmatched. This CDR3 spans 18 amino acids. CDR3 in DNA: TGTGCCAGCAGTTTATTGACAGGGGGGTTGAGCTCCTACAATGAGCAGTTCTTC. It is translated as CASSLLTGGLSSYNEQFF.

The chain uses TRBV6-1 and TRBJ1-6; TRBD1 agrees at 8 bases. Looked up from germline, CDR1 is MNHNS and CDR2 is SASEGT. The CDR3 contains 15 residues. Trimming removed 2 bases from V and 8 bases from J; junction bases left unmatched: 5. The CDR3 here is CASSELGQAYSPLHF. The CDR3 nucleotides read TGTGCCAGCAGTGAATTGGGACAGGCATATTCACCCCTCCACTTT.

The chain is built from TRBV5-6 and TRBJ1-1, with D perhaps TRBD1 (6 bases). CDR1 and CDR2 from the germline V gene are SGHDT and YYEEEE. This CDR3 has 15 amino acids. V lost 9 bases and J 0 bases, leaving 18 bases between the germline ends. In DNA form, the CDR3 reads TGTGCCACCTGGGGAGGGGGGCGGATGAACACTGAAGCTTTCTTT. Encoded protein: CATWGGGRMNTEAFF.

DNA for the CDR3: TGTGCCAGCAGCTTGTCGGCTAGCGGGGGGCGGTACAATGAGCAGTTCTTC. Translated, it gives CASSLSASGGRYNEQFF. The chain couples TRBV5-5 to TRBJ2-1; 11 bases are shared with TRBD2. Germline CDR1 is SGHKS and CDR2 is YYEKEE (reference sequence). The CDR3 sequence is 17 residues long. J lost 4 bases, V lost 1 base, and 7 bases had no gene match. The variable domain in full, completed from reference TRBV5-5 and TRBJ2-1, reads DAGVTQSPTHLIKTRGQQVTLRCSPISGHKSVSWYQQVLGQGPQFIFQYYEKEERGRGNFPDRFSARQFPNYSSELNVNALLLGDSALYLCASSLSASGGRYNEQFFGPGTRLTVL.

The chain carries TRBV11-2 and TRBJ2-1; no clear D. V was clipped by 4 bases and J by 5 bases, with 15 bases between them. CDR1 and CDR2 from the germline V gene are SGHAT and FQNNGV. CDR3 length: 15 amino acids. CDR3 region: CASSSATRLDNEQFF. CDR3 DNA: TGTGCCAGCAGCTCAGCCACGCGGCTAGACAATGAGCAGTTCTTC.

This chain connects TRBV6-5 to TRBJ1-2, with 10 bases lining up with TRBD1. This CDR3 spans 15 amino acids. Germline V lookup: CDR1 MNHEY, CDR2 SVGAGI. Unmatched junction bases numbered 4, after V lost 2 bases and J lost 4 bases. The CDR3 protein is CASSYRRDRGYGYTF. In DNA form, the CDR3 reads TGTGCCAGCAGTTACCGTCGGGACAGGGGCTATGGCTACACCTTC.

This rearrangement joins TRBV20-1 to TRBJ2-3; D gene uncertain. CDR1 DFQATT and CDR2 SNEGSKA come from the germline V gene (reference sequence). CDR3 length: 10 residues. Trimming took off 1 base at V and 11 bases at J, with 7 bases between the two ends. The CDR3 region has the DNA TGCAGTGCTAGAGGGCAGAAGCAGTATTTT. Its protein is CSARGQKQYF.

The CDR3 reads CASSFDISNTEAFF. The CDR3 bases are TGTGCCAGCTCATTCGACATTTCGAACACTGAAGCTTTCTTT. The V gene is TRBV18, the J gene TRBJ1-1; no clear D gene. The germline CDR1 and CDR2 sequences are KGHSH and LQKENI. V was shortened by 5 bases and J by 1 base, with 11 bases between the two germline ends. The CDR3 sequence is 14 residues long. Together with reference TRBV18 and TRBJ1-1, the CDR3 gives the full variable domain: NAGVMQNPRHLVRRRGQEARLRCSPMKGHSHVYWYRQLPEEGLKFMVYLQKENIIDESGMPKERFSAEFPKEGPSILRIQQVVRGDSAAYFCASSFDISNTEAFFGQGTRLTVV.

In its sample, this clone was seen a few times. The rearrangement joins TRBV19 to TRBJ1-2; D remains unclear. Germline CDR1 reads LNHDA; CDR2 reads SQIVND (reference sequence). The CDR3 sequence is 12 residues long. With 6 bases removed from V and 4 bases from J, the gap between germline ends came to 9 bases. CDR3 nucleotide sequence: TGTGCCAGTAGGTCGGGAGGCTATGGCTACACCTTC. It is translated as CASRSGGYGYTF.

The chain couples TRBV18 to TRBJ2-1, with TRBD2 matching over 8 bases. This CDR3 contains 17 residues. Germline CDR1 KGHSH, CDR2 LQKENI. The V gene end was trimmed by 2 bases and the J gene end by 5 bases; junction bases not matched to a gene: 11. The CDR3 coding sequence is TGTGCCAGCTCACCAACCCCAGGCCGAGCGGGGGACAATGAGCAGTTCTTC. This encodes CASSPTPGRAGDNEQFF. The full variable domain, rest sourced from reference TRBV18 and TRBJ2-1, is NAGVMQNPRHLVRRRGQEARLRCSPMKGHSHVYWYRQLPEEGLKFMVYLQKENIIDESGMPKERFSAEFPKEGPSILRIQQVVRGDSAAYFCASSPTPGRAGDNEQFFGPGTRLTVL.

The CDR3 spells CASSAGRSNQPQHF. The CDR3 bases are TGTGCCAGCAGTGCAGGGCGGAGCAATCAGCCCCAGCATTTT. This sequence joins TRBV2 and TRBJ1-5, with a tentative D call TRBD1 (5 bases). Germline V lookup: CDR1 SNHLY, CDR2 FYNNEI. The length of the CDR3 is 14 residues. V lost 4 bases to trimming and J lost 1 base, with 8 bases between them.

This clone came up once. The gene calls are TRBV24-1 and TRBJ2-3; weak D call: TRBD2 (5 bases). The CDR3 runs 16 residues. The germline gives CDR1 KGHDR, CDR2 SFDVKD. V was trimmed by 0 bases and J by 3 bases, leaving 12 bases between them. The CDR3 loop reads CATSDLSFGGTDTQYF. The CDR3, as DNA: TGTGCCACCAGTGATTTGTCCTTTGGAGGTACAGATACGCAGTATTTT.

The chain recombines TRBV6-1 with TRBJ2-2; maybe TRBD2 (5 bases). The CDR3 runs to 17 residues. Deletions cut 1 base from V and 3 bases from J, with 15 bases between. Germline V gene lookup returns CDR1 MNHNS and CDR2 SASEGT. CDR3 nucleotide sequence: TGTGCCAGCAGTGAAGGGGGTTGGACTTTTTACACCGGGGAGCTGTTTTTT. It yields the protein CASSEGGWTFYTGELFF.

The chain uses TRBV5-1 and TRBJ2-3; no clear D gene. V was trimmed by 1 base and J by 3 bases, leaving 9 bases between them. From germline, CDR1 is SGHRS and CDR2 YFSETQ. The CDR3 spans 14 residues. CDR3 amino acids: CASSLYSYTDTQYF. The CDR3 nucleotides are TGCGCCAGCAGCTTGTATTCCTATACAGATACGCAGTATTTT.

This clone came up many times. This sequence joins TRBV14 and TRBJ2-3, with D possibly matching TRBD2 (5 bases). Germline V gene sequence: CDR1 SGHDN, CDR2 FVKESK. Trimming took off 1 base at V and 2 bases at J, with 13 bases between the two ends. This CDR3 is built from 16 residues. CDR3 DNA: TGTGCCAGCAGCCAAGCTAGCCTTGAGAACACAGATACGCAGTATTTT. Translated, it gives CASSQASLENTDTQYF.

This chain uses TRBV4-1 with TRBJ2-1; TRBD2 is a possible D gene (5 bases). Germline CDR1 MGHRA, CDR2 YSYEKL. The CDR3 extends over 13 amino acids. V lost 5 bases, J lost 3 bases, and 8 bases lay in between. The CDR3 loop is CASSFRDYNEQFF. As DNA, the CDR3 is TGCGCCAGCAGCTTCCGGGACTACAATGAGCAGTTCTTC.

The gene calls are TRBV27 and TRBJ2-2, with D tentatively TRBD2 (7 bases). V dropped 11 bases and J dropped 5 bases, with 18 bases sitting between them. Germline V CDR1 and CDR2: MNHEY, SMNVEV (reference sequence). The CDR3 consists of 14 residues. CDR3 sequence: CASHWRGGTGELFF. CDR3 nucleotide sequence: TGTGCCTCCCACTGGAGGGGGGGGACCGGGGAGCTGTTTTTT.

On this clone itself: Other nucleotide sequences from this sample produce the same CDR3. This chain connects TRBV7-3 to TRBJ1-1; a possible D gene is TRBD1 (5 bases). Trimming shortened V by 2 bases and J by 3 bases, and 7 bases separated the two germline ends. CDR1 is SGHTA, CDR2 FQGTGA, per germline. This CDR3 spans 13 amino acids. The CDR3 protein is CASSLSRDTEAFF. The CDR3 region has the DNA TGTGCCAGCAGCTTATCCAGGGACACTGAAGCTTTCTTT.